This T cell receptor (beta chain) was retrieved from a study of blood T cell repertoires in COVID-19. Study-level information: Sites in the United States, Italy and Spain provided acute and convalescent COVID-19 samples.

The germline V and J ends were trimmed by 2 bases and 4 bases, with 15 bases remaining between them. Per the germline V gene, CDR1 is SGHVS and CDR2 is FNYEAQ. CDR3 length: 16 amino acids. The assay was immunoSEQ multiplex PCR, and TCRdb's table has in-frame clones only and misses some. The data show roughly 76,000 clones, around nine tenths seen once. The J gene is TRBJ1-5, the V gene TRBV7-6, with D perhaps TRBD1 (5 bases). The TCR sequence derives from a man aged 45 to 65 with acute or convalescent COVID-19. Sample: peripheral blood. CDR3 nucleotide sequence: TGTGCCAGCAGCTTACTACCGACAGAGAAAAATCAGCCCCAGCATTTT. Its protein is CASSLLPTEKNQPQHF.